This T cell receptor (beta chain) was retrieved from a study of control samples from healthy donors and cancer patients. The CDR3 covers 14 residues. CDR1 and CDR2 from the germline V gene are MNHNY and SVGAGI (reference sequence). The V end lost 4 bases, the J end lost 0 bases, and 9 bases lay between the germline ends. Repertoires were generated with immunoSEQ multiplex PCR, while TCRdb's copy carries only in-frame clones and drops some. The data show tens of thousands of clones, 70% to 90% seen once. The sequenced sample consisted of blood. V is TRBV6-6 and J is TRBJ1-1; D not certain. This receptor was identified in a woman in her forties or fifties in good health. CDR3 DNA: TGTGCCAGCAGTTTTAGGCAAATGAACACTGAAGCTTTCTTT. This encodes CASSFRQMNTEAFF.